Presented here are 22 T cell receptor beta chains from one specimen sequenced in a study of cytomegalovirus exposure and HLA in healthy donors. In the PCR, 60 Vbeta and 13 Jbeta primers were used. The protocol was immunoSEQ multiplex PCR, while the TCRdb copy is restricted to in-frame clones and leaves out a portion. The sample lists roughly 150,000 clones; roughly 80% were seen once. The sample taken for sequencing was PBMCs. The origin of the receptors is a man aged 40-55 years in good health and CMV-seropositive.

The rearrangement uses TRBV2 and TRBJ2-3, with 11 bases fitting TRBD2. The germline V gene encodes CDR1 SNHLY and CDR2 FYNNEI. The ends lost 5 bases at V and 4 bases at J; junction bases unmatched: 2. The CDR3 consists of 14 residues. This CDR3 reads CASSLAGGSDTQYF. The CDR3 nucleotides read TGTGCCAGCAGTTTAGCGGGAGGGTCAGATACGCAGTATTTT.

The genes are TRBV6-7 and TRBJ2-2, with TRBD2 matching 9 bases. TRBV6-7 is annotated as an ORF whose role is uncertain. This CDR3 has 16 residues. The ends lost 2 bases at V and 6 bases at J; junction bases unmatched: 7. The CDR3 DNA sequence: TGTGCCAGCAGTTACAACTGCGGGAGGGCCCCCGGGGAGCTGTTTTTT. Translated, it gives CASSYNCGRAPGELFF.

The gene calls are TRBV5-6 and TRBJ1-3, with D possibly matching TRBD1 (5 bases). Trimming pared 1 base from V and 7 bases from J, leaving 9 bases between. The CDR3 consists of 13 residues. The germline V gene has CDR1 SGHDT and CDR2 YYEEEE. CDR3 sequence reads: CASSLRGFNTIYF. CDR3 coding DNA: TGTGCCAGCAGCTTGCGGGGGTTCAACACCATATATTTT.

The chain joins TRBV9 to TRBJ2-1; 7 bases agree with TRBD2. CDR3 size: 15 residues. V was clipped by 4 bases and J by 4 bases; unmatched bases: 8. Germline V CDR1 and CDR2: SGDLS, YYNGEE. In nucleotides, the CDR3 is TGTGCCAGCAGCCCCCGGGGTAGCGGGTACAATGAGCAGTTCTTC. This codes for CASSPRGSGYNEQFF.

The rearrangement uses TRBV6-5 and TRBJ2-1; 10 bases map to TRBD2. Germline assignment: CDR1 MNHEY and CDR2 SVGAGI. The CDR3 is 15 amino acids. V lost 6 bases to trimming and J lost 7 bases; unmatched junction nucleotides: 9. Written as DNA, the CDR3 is TGTGCCAGCAGCACCGCTAGCGGGAGATGGAATGAGCAGTTCTTC. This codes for CASSTASGRWNEQFF.

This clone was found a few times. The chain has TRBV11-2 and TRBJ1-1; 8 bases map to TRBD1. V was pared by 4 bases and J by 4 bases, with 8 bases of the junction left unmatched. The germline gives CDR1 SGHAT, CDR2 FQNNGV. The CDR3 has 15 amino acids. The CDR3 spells CASSSIGQGSTEAFF. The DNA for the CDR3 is TGTGCCAGCAGCTCTATCGGACAGGGAAGCACTGAAGCTTTCTTT.

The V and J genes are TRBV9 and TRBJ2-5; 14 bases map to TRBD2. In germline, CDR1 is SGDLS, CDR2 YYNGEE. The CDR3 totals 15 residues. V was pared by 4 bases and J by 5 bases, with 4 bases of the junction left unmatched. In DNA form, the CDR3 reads TGTGCCAGCAGCCGGGGACTAGCGGGAGTCGAGACCCAGTACTTC. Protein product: CASSRGLAGVETQYF.

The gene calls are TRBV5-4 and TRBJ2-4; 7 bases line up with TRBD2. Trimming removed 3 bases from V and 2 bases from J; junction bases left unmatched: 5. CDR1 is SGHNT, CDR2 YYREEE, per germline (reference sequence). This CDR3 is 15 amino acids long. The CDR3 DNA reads TGTGCCAGCAGCTCGGGGGGTTCTACCAAAAACATTCAGTACTTC. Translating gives CASSSGGSTKNIQYF.

CDR3 nucleotides: TGTGCCAGCAGTTTATCCACGACAGGCCGAGGCTACACCTTC. Protein sequence: CASSLSTTGRGYTF. The chain links TRBV27 to TRBJ1-2; possible D gene TRBD1, 6 bases. The germline CDR1 and CDR2 sequences are MNHEY and SMNVEV (reference sequence). The V end was cut by 0 bases, the J end by 8 bases, with 13 bases between. The CDR3 totals 14 residues.

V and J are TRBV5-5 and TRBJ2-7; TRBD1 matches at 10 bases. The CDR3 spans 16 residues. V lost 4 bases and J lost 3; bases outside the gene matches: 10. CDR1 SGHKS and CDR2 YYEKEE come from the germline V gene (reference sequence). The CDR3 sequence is CASSGGKTGGFYEQYF. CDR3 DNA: TGTGCCAGCAGCGGTGGGAAGACAGGGGGCTTCTACGAGCAGTACTTC. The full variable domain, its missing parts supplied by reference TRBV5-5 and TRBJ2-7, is DAGVTQSPTHLIKTRGQQVTLRCSPISGHKSVSWYQQVLGQGPQFIFQYYEKEERGRGNFPDRFSARQFPNYSSELNVNALLLGDSALYLCASSGGKTGGFYEQYFGPGTRLTVT.

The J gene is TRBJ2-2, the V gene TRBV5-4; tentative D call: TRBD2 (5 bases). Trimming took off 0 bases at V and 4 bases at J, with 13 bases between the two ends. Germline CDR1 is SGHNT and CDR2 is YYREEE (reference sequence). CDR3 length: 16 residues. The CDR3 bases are TGTGCCAGCAGCTTGGGAACACTAGGCTTCACCGGGGAGCTGTTTTTT. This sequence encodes CASSLGTLGFTGELFF.

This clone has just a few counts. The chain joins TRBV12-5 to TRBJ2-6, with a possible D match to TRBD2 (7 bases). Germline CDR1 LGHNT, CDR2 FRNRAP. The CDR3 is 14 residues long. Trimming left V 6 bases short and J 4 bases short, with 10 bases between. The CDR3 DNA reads TGTGCTAGTGGAGGGGGGGCCGGGGCCAACGTCCTGACTTTC. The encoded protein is CASGGGAGANVLTF.

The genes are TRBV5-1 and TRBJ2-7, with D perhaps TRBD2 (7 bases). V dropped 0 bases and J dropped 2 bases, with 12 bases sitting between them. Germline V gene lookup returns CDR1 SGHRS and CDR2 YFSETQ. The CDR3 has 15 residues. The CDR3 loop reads CASSLEGGATYEQYF. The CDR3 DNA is TGCGCCAGCAGCTTGGAGGGGGGGGCGACCTACGAGCAGTACTTC.

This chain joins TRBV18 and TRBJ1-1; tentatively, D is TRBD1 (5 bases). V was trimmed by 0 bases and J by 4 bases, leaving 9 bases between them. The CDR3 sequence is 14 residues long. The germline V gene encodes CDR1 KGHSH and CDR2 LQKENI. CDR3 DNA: TGTGCCAGCTCACCACCGGACAAAGCCACTGAAGCTTTCTTT. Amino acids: CASSPPDKATEAFF.

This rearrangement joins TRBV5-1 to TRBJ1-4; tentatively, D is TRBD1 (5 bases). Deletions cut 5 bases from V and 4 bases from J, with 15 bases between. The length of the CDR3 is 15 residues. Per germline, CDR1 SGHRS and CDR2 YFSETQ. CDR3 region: CASRATGDGNEKLFF. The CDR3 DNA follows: TGCGCCAGCAGGGCTACGGGGGACGGTAATGAAAAACTGTTTTTT. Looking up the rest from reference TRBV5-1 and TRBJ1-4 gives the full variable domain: KAGVTQTPRYLIKTRGQQVTLSCSPISGHRSVSWYQQTPGQGLQFLFEYFSETQRNKGNFPGRFSGRQFSNSRSEMNVSTLELGDSALYLCASRATGDGNEKLFFGSGTQLSVL.

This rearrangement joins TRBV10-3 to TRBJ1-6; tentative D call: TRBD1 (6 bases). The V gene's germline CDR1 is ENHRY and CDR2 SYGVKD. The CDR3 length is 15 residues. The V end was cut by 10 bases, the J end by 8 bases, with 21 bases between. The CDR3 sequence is CATSTGSGRDSPLHF. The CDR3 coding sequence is TGTGCCACCTCTACAGGGTCAGGGCGAGATTCACCCCTCCACTTT.

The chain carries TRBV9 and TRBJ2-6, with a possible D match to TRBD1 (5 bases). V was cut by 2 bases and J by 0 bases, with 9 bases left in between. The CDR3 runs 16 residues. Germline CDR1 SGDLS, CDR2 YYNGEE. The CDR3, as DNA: TGTGCCAGCAGCGTGGGGCACAACTCTGGGGCCAACGTCCTGACTTTC. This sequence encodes CASSVGHNSGANVLTF.

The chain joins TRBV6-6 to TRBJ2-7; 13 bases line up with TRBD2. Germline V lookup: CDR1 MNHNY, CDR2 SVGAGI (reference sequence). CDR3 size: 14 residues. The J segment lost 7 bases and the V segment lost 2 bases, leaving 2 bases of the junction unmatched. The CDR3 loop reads CASSYGLAGVEQYF. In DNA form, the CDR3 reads TGTGCCAGCAGTTACGGACTAGCGGGAGTTGAGCAGTACTTC.

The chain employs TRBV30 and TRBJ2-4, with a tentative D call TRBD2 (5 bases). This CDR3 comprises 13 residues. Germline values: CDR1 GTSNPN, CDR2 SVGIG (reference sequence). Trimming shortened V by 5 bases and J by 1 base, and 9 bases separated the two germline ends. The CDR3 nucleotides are TGTGCCTGGGAGGGAACGGCCAAAAACATTCAGTACTTC. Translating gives CAWEGTAKNIQYF.

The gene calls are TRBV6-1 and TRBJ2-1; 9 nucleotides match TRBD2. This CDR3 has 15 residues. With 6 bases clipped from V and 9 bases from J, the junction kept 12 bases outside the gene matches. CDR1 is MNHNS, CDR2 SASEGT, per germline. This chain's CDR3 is CASRDSGLASGEQFF. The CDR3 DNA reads TGTGCCAGCAGAGACTCGGGACTAGCCTCTGGTGAGCAGTTCTTC.

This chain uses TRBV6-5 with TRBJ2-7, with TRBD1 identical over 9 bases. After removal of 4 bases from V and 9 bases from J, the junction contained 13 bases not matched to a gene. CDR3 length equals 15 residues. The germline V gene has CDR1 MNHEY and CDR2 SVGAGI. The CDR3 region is CASSSTWTGALGQYF. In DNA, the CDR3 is TGTGCCAGCAGTTCCACTTGGACAGGGGCCCTGGGGCAGTACTTC.

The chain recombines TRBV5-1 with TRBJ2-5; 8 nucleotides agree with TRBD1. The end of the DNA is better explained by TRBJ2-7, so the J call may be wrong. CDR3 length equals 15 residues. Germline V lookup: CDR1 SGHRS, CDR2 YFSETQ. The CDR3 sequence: CASSFSRQGSYEQYF. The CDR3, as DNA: TGCGCCAGCAGCTTCTCTCGACAGGGGTCCTACGAGCAGTACTTC.